Described below is a single T cell receptor (beta chain) sequence and its context. CDR3 length equals 16 residues. With V trimmed by 0 bases and J by 8 bases, 7 bases remained unmatched. Germline V gene data show CDR1 as LGHNA and CDR2 as YNFKEQ. This entry comes from a study of CD8+ T cells in alopecia areata. After isolation, RNA underwent reverse transcription to generate cDNA as the sequencing template. Sequenced by immunoSEQ multiplex PCR; TCRdb stores in-frame clones only, minus some. This sample has roughly 130,000 clones, with roughly 54% found just once. The V call is TRBV4-2, the J call TRBJ2-1, with TRBD2 matching 10 bases. The source material was CD4+ T cells sorted from blood, sampled at week 0. The receptor was derived from a human donor with alopecia areata. In DNA, the CDR3 is TGTGCCAGCAGCCAAGAACAAGCGGGGGGGCCCCATGAGCAGTTCTTC. It specifies CASSQEQAGGPHEQFF.